A single sample gave rise to the 10 T cell receptor beta chains below, sequenced in a study of blood T cell repertoires in COVID-19. Sequencing used immunoSEQ multiplex PCR; TCRdb keeps in-frame clones, though not all of them. The table records about 62,000 clones, over 60% of them present only once. What was sequenced was peripheral blood. The origin of the receptors is a woman aged 50 to 60 with active or convalescent COVID-19.

The rearrangement uses TRBV5-1 and TRBJ2-3; D gene ambiguous. The germline CDR1 and CDR2 sequences are SGHRS and YFSETQ. This CDR3 spans 13 amino acids. The V end was cut by 3 bases, the J end by 1 base, with 6 bases between. The CDR3 protein is CASSWLGTDTQYF. CDR3 nucleotide sequence: TGCGCCAGCAGCTGGCTCGGCACAGATACGCAGTATTTT. The whole variable domain, remainder taken from reference TRBV5-1 and TRBJ2-3, is KAGVTQTPRYLIKTRGQQVTLSCSPISGHRSVSWYQQTPGQGLQFLFEYFSETQRNKGNFPGRFSGRQFSNSRSEMNVSTLELGDSALYLCASSWLGTDTQYFGPGTRLTVL.

A few counts support this clone. V gene TRBV30 combines with J gene TRBJ1-5; D ambiguous. V lost 0 bases to trimming and J lost 4 bases, with 10 bases between them. This CDR3 has 14 residues. The germline CDR1 and CDR2 sequences are GTSNPN and SVGIG (reference sequence). The DNA for the CDR3 is TGTGCCTGGAGTGTAGTCACTGGTAATCAGCCCCAGCATTTT. Translated: CAWSVVTGNQPQHF.

This clone appeared a few times. The chain is built from TRBV6-4 and TRBJ2-7; tentative D call: TRBD1 (5 bases). This CDR3 region has 18 residues. V shed 4 bases and J shed 0 bases, with 22 bases lying between them. CDR1 and CDR2 (germline): MRHNA, SNTAGT. The CDR3 DNA follows: TGTGCCAGCAGTGTACCACTTCCAACAGGTCCCTGCTCCTACGAGCAGTACTTC. It is translated as CASSVPLPTGPCSYEQYF.

This chain joins TRBV5-4 and TRBJ2-5; 9 nucleotides match TRBD2. There are 16 residues in the CDR3. Losses at the gene ends were 4 bases for V and 5 bases for J; bases not matched to a gene: 12. CDR1 and CDR2 from the germline V gene are SGHNT and YYREEE (reference sequence). CDR3 DNA sequence: TGTGCCAGCAGCCCCCCCCCAGCGGGAGGAGGGGAGACCCAGTACTTC. Its protein is CASSPPPAGGGETQYF.

The V gene is TRBV2, the J gene TRBJ1-5; 9 bases line up with TRBD1. V was clipped by 6 bases and J by 6 bases; unmatched bases: 6. Per germline, CDR1 SNHLY and CDR2 FYNNEI. CDR3 length equals 14 residues. CDR3 in amino acids: CASRGTGLGQPQHF. In DNA, the CDR3 is TGTGCCAGCAGGGGGACAGGGCTGGGTCAGCCCCAGCATTTT.

The chain carries TRBV5-6 and TRBJ1-5, with D possibly being TRBD1 (6 bases). The CDR3 sequence is 16 residues long. V was clipped by 0 bases and J by 8 bases, with 18 bases between them. Per germline, CDR1 SGHDT and CDR2 YYEEEE. CDR3 protein: CASSLGVGRGHEPQHF. The CDR3 bases are TGTGCCAGCAGCTTGGGTGTAGGGAGGGGACATGAGCCCCAGCATTTT.

This clone was recorded only once. The chain uses TRBV7-3 and TRBJ2-1, with 10 bases identical to TRBD1. CDR1 is SGHTA and CDR2 is FQGTGA in the germline V gene. V trimming: 1 base; J trimming: 7 bases; junction bases outside the gene matches: 13. The CDR3 has 18 residues. This CDR3 reads CASSLRTGGDRGRNEQFF. DNA of the CDR3: TGTGCCAGCAGCTTAAGGACGGGTGGGGACAGGGGTAGAAATGAGCAGTTCTTC. The variable domain in full, completed from reference TRBV7-3 and TRBJ2-1, reads GAGVSQTPSNKVTEKGKYVELRCDPISGHTALYWYRQSLGQGPEFLIYFQGTGAADDSGLPNDRFFAVRPEGSVSTLKIQRTERGDSAVYLCASSLRTGGDRGRNEQFFGPGTRLTVL.

The V gene is TRBV2, the J gene TRBJ2-2, with 11 bases lining up with TRBD2. The CDR3 length is 15 residues. After removal of 5 bases from V and 6 bases from J, the junction contained 5 bases not matched to a gene. The germline V gene encodes CDR1 SNHLY and CDR2 FYNNEI. The CDR3 protein is CASSLAGGLPGELFF. The CDR3 region has the DNA TGTGCCAGCAGTCTAGCGGGAGGCCTACCCGGGGAGCTGTTTTTT. The full variable domain, rest sourced from reference TRBV2 and TRBJ2-2, is EPEVTQTPSHQVTQMGQEVILRCVPISNHLYFYWYRQILGQKVEFLVSFYNNEISEKSEIFDDQFSVERPDGSNFTLKIRSTKLEDSAMYFCASSLAGGLPGELFFGEGSRLTVL.

The chain employs TRBV30 and TRBJ1-4; the D is unclear. Germline CDR1 and CDR2: GTSNPN and SVGIG (reference sequence). V lost 8 bases and J 5 bases, leaving 15 bases between the germline ends. The CDR3 totals 13 residues. CDR3 loop: CAGGSDKNEKLFF. The CDR3 DNA reads TGTGCCGGTGGATCCGACAAAAATGAAAAACTGTTTTTT.

The rearrangement links TRBV7-9 to TRBJ2-3; tentatively, D is TRBD2 (7 bases). Germline CDR1 and CDR2: SEHNR and FQNEAQ (reference sequence). The CDR3 is 15 amino acids. V gave up 5 bases and J gave up 1 base, with 13 bases separating them. CDR3 residues: CASSPGGGGTDTQYF. Here the CDR3 DNA reads TGTGCCAGCAGCCCGGGGGGCGGGGGCACAGATACGCAGTATTTT.